These 3 T cell receptor beta chains were sequenced from one sample in a study of T cell repertoires in breast cancer. Primers covering all TCR V genes were used in emulsion RT-PCR on CD8+ T cells. A second nested PCR with blocking oligonucleotides suppressed unpaired genes. TCRdb called the emulsion pairing reads again in MiXCR, with one record for every CDR3 protein. The sample consists of approximately 40,000 distinct CDR3 sequences, under 60% of them appearing once. The sample consisted of CD8+ T cells. The receptors here all came from a pool of human donors with breast cancer or a healthy control (not recorded which).

Ten or more counts support this clonotype. This chain connects TRBV3-1 to TRBJ2-7; D might be TRBD1 (6 bases). Germline V gene data show CDR1 as LGHDT and CDR2 as YNNKEL (reference sequence). Trimming left V 4 bases short and J 4 bases short, with 11 bases between. The length of the CDR3 is 13 residues. The CDR3: CASSRTVAYEQYF. In DNA form, the CDR3 reads TGTGCCAGCAGCCGGACAGTGGCTTACGAGCAGTACTTC.

The V gene is TRBV6-1, the J gene TRBJ2-1; 7 positions agree with TRBD1. Unmatched junction bases numbered 8, after V lost 7 bases and J lost 5 bases. The germline CDR1 and CDR2 sequences are MNHNS and SASEGT. CDR3 length: 14 residues. The CDR3 sequence: CASTPGTVNNEQFF. In nucleotides, the CDR3 is TGTGCCAGCACCCCTGGGACAGTAAACAATGAGCAGTTCTTC.

This clonotype has more than one count but fewer than ten. The CDR3 coding sequence is TGTGCCAGTAGTCTATGGACAGCCAACACCGGGGAGCTGTTTTTT. The encoded protein is CASSLWTANTGELFF. The chain uses TRBV19 and TRBJ2-2, with D possibly being TRBD1 (6 bases). This CDR3 is 15 amino acids long. Trimming removed 5 bases from V and 2 bases from J, with 12 bases in between. Germline-derived CDR1 and CDR2 are LNHDA and SQIVND (reference sequence).